The source of this T cell receptor (beta chain) is a study of regulatory T cells in long-lasting Graves disease. Study-level results: Newly diagnosed disease favored TRBV20-1 and TRBJ2-1 over persistent disease. Possibly, accuracy suffered from the small sample size.

The time point is: persistent/refractory GD, antithyroid drugs over 5 years with positive TRAb. The authors made the TCR library using RNA they extracted from PBMCs. This clonotype has more than one count but fewer than ten. The antigen is not known. Construction of the TCR beta libraries employed iRepertoire HTBI primers in conjunction with Arm-PCR of CDR3 regions. MiXCR was run by TCRdb on the multiplex PCR reads, yielding one entry per CDR3 protein. This sample has about 660,000 distinct CDR3 sequences; around 30% occur once, and the top ten carry around 42%. The V and J ends lost 1 base and 6 bases respectively, with 13 bases between them. The CDR3 extends over 14 amino acids. In germline, CDR1 is SEHNR, CDR2 FQNEAQ (reference sequence).

The chain combines TRBV7-9 with TRBJ2-7, with TRBD1 as a possible D gene (6 bases). The receptor comes from a female donor with Graves disease. Source: peripheral blood mononuclear cells (PBMCs), taken when the disease was refractory, from a patient treated with antithyroid drugs. CDR3 region: CASSLGDRYSEQYF. The CDR3 bases are TGTGCCAGCAGCTTAGGAGACAGGTACAGCGAGCAGTACTTC.